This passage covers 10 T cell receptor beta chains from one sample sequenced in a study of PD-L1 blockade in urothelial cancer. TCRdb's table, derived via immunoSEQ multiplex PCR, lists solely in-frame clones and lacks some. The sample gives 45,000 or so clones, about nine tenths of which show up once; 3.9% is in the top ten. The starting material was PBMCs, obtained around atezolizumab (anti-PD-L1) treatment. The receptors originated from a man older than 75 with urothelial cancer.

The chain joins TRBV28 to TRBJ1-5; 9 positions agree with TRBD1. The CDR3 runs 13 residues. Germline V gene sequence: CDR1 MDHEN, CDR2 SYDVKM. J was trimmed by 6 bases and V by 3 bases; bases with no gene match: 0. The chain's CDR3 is CASSLTGGQPQHF. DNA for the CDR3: TGTGCCAGCAGTTTGACAGGGGGTCAGCCCCAGCATTTT. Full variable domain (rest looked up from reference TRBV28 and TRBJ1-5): DVKVTQSSRYLVKRTGEKVFLECVQDMDHENMFWYRQDPGLGLRLIYFSYDVKMKEKGDIPEGYSVSREKKERFSLILESASTNQTSMYLCASSLTGGQPQHFGDGTRLSIL.

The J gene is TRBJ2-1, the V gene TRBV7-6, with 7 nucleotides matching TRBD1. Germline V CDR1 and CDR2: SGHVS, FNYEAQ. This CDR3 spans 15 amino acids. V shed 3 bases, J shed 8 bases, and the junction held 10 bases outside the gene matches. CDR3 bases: TGTGCCAGCAGCTTGCCACCCCAGGGGGTCCATGAGCAGTTCTTC. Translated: CASSLPPQGVHEQFF.

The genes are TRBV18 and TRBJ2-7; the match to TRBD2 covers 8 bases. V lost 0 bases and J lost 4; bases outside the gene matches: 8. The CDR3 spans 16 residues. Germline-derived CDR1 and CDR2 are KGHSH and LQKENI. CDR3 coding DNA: TGTGCCAGCTCACCACCTGGCAGCGGGAGAAAGTACGAGCAGTACTTC. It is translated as CASSPPGSGRKYEQYF.

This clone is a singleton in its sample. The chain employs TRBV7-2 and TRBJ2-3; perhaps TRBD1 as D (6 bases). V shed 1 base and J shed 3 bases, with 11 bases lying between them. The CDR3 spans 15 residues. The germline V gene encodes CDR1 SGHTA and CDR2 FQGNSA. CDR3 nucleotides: TGTGCCAGCAGCTTAGGGGGGCTTGGGACAGATACGCAGTATTTT. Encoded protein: CASSLGGLGTDTQYF.

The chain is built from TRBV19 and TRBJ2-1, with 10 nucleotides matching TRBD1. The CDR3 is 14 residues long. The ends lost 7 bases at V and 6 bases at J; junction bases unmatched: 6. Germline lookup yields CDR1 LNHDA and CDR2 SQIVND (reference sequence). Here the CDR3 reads CASTAGTGANEQFF. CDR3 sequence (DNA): TGTGCCAGTACCGCCGGGACAGGGGCCAATGAGCAGTTCTTC.

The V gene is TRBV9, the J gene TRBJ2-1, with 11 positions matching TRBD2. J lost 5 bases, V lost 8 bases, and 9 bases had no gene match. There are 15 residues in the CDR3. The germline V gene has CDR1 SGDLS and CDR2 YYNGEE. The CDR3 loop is CASRRGTSGDNEQFF. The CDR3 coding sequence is TGTGCCAGTCGGAGAGGGACTAGCGGCGACAATGAGCAGTTCTTC.

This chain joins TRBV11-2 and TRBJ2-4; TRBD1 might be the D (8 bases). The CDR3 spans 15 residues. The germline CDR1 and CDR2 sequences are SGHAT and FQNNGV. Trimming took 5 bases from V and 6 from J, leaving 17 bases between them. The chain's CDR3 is CASSRGGTGRNIQYF. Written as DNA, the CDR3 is TGTGCCAGCAGCAGGGGGGGGACAGGCCGAAACATTCAGTACTTC.

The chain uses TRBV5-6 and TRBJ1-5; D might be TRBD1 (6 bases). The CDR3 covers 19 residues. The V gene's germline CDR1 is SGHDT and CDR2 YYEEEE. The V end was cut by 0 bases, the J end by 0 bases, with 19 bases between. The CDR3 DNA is TGTGCCAGCAGCTTGGCGAATCAGGGGAGCCCTAGTAGCAATCAGCCCCAGCATTTT. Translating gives CASSLANQGSPSSNQPQHF.

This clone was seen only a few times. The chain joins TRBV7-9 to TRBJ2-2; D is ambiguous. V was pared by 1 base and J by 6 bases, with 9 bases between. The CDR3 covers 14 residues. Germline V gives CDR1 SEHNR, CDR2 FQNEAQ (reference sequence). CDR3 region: CASSLVVAAGELFF. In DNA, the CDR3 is TGTGCCAGCAGCTTAGTAGTCGCGGCCGGGGAGCTGTTTTTT. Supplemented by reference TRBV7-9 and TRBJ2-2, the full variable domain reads DTGVSQNPRHKITKRGQNVTFRCDPISEHNRLYWYRQTLGQGPEFLTYFQNEAQLEKSRLLSDRFSAERPKGSFSTLEIQRTEQGDSAMYLCASSLVVAAGELFFGEGSRLTVL.

CDR3 DNA: TGTGCCAGCCATACCCTGGGCAGCAGCTCTGGAAACACCATATATTTT. Protein product: CASHTLGSSSGNTIYF. The chain recombines TRBV19 with TRBJ1-3; no definite D call. The CDR3 is 16 amino acids. In germline, CDR1 is LNHDA, CDR2 SQIVND (reference sequence). Deletions cut 9 bases from V and 0 bases from J, with 18 bases between.